The present TCR beta chain was sequenced within a study of blood T cell repertoires in COVID-19 (dated by TCRdb to between 2020 and 2021). Regarding the research as a whole: Samples from collaborators originated in the United States, Italy and Spain and spanned both the acute and convalescent phases of COVID-19. The repertoires were made available in a free public database intended to serve as a resource for research on the immune response to SARS-CoV-2. Samples came from the ongoing ImmuneRACE study (first 160 participants) plus 1,254 subjects from 6 global collaborators. Sample metadata almost always included a de-identified subject ID, COVID-19 status, age in years and sex. Where HLA class I and class II types were available, the types were taken from metadata supplied by the sample provider, not from assay-based typing. Subjects who had been exposed to COVID-19, were actively infected with it, or had recovered from it provided the deeply sampled blood TCRbeta repertoires that made up the dataset. The prospective study material was composed of cDNA or gDNA derived from T cells, B-cell-depleted T cells, or PBMCs.

General study outcomes and caveats: How much clinical and demographic metadata was included differed by source and by participant, and the metadata was provided uncurated.

The immunoSEQ Assay, a bias-controlled multiplex PCR, was used to amplify TCRbeta CDR3 regions from genomic DNA. In the source study's methods: The number of nucleated cells in each sample was estimated by amplification of reference gene primers within the assay. Sequence reads were collapsed and filtered to measure the absolute abundance of every unique TCRbeta CDR3 rearrangement. For each sample, productive Simpson clonality was calculated as the square root of Simpson's diversity index over productive rearrangements. TCRdb retrieved this table from immuneACCESS and kept in-frame rearrangements only. Not all clones are present; in checked studies, unresolved V genes account for under half, and no reason is known for the remainder. V, J and clone size were drawn from that table, and D and trimming were deduced from the DNA. The sample data list about 270,000 clones, and about nine tenths of these were observed just once. The biggest ten clones account for approximately 4% of the sample.

Enrolling through a virtual design, the prospective study's participants ranged in age from roughly 18 to 95 years and lived across about two dozen United States geographic areas. In the prospective study, cohorts were assigned on the basis of participant-reported clinical history obtained from a screening survey and a study questionnaire. In the prospective study, whole blood, serum and a nasopharyngeal or oropharyngeal swab were collected from each participant by mobile phlebotomists. Additional blood draws and questionnaires over a 2-month period could optionally be provided by prospective study participants. Before DNA extraction, prospective study blood samples were shipped either frozen or at room temperature. At the junction V is shortened by 5 bases and J by 1 base; bases outside the gene matches: 17. CDR3 length: 19 amino acids, cysteine to phenylalanine. The only DNA kept is the CDR3, 57 bases in frame from the first base. For CDR1 and CDR2, the germline V gene (reference sequence) lists LNHDA and SQIVND.

In regard to this clone: Its recognized antigen is unknown. Nothing much larger sits one base from this clone, and base qualities are not available.

Recombination joined TRBV19 with TRBJ2-3, with TRBD2 matching 8 junction bases. This TCR came from a woman aged 25 to 39 with acute COVID-19. Sequencing was carried out using PBMCs or T cells enriched from blood (not recorded which). The CDR3 here reads CASSGRRFREGRGTDTQYF. The DNA is as follows: TGTGCCAGTAGTGGGAGAAGGTTCCGGGAGGGTCGCGGCACAGATACGCAGTATTTT.